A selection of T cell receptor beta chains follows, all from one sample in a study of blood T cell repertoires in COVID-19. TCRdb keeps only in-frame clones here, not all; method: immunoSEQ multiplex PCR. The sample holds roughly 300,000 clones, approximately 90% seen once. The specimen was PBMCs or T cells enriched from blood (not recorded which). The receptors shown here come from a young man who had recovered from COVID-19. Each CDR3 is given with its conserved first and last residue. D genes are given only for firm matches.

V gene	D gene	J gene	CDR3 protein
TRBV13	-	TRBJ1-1	CASSLGNRAFF
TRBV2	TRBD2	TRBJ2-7	CASSVGLAVAYEQYF
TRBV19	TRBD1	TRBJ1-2	CASSMSGTGTYGYTF
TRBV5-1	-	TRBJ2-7	CASSFNSESLYEQYF
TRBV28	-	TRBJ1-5	CASSIVNQPQHF
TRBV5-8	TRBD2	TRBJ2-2	CASSQRLAGVLTGELFF
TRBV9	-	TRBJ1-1	CASSVGTITEAFF
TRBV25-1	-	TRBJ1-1	CASSPKTGLFTEAFF
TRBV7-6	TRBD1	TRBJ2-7	CASSPQTGFTYEQYF
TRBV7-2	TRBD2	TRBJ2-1	CASSLVAGRLAFF
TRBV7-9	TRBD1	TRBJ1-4	CASSQTGVTEKLFF
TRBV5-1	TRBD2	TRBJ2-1	CASSLPTGGAYNEQFF
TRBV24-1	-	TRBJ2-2	CATGGAVNTGELFF
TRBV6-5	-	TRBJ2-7	CASARDTPYEQYF
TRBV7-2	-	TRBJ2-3	CASSLGVTSTDTQYF
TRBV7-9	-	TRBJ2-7	CASSFVSYEQYF
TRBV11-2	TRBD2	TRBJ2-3	CASSLEGLMRADTQYF
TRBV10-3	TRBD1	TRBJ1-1	CANFGTGKRFMNTEAFF
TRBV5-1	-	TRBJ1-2	CASSGQGTRWGYTF
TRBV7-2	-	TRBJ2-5	CASSSKTSRETQYF
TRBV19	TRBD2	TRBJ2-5	CARPAPLAGSQTQYF
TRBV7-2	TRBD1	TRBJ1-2	CASSNRGTATSYGYTF
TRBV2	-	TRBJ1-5	CASRPDSNQPQHF
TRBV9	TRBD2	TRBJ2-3	CASSASRGGTGTDTQYF
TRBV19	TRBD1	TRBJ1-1	CASSTNAGGTEAFF
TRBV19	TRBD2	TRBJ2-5	CASSPRALAPIVETQYF
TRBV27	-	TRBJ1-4	CASSLDSYEKLFF
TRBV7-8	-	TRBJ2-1	CASSLAESSYNEQFF
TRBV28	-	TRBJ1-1	CASSSPGGAASMNTEAFF
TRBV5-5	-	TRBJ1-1	CASSLGRRAEAFF
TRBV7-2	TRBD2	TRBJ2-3	CASSSGTSGRTDTQYF
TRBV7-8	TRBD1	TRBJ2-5	CASSLADRQETQYF
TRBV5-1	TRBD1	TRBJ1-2	CASSLPGQGRDGYTF
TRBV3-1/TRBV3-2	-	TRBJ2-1	CASSQPGNEQFF
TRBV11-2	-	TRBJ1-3	CASSLRRQGNTIYF
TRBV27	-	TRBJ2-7	CASRRGSEQYF
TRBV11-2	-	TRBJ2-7	CASSLGRLGEAYEQYF
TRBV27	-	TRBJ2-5	CASSQGAGWGETQYF
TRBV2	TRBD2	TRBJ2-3	CASSVLAGRGDTQYF
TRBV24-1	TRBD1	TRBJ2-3	CATAGGARVDTQYF
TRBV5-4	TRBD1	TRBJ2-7	CASSLRDSPYEQYF
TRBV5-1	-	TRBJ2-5	CASSLARLAGRETQYF
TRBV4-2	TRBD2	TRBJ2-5	CASSRTGAERGGRETQYF
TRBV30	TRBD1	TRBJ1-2	CAWSLQGASGYTF
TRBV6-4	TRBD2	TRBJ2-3	CASSDHVIAGGLTDTQYF
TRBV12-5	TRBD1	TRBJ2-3	CASCRDSRADTQYF
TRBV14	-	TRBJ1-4	CASSQVGTLQGPTNEKLFF
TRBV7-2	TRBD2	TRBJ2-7	CASSSGALAGGEEQYF
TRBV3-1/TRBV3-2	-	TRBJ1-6	CASSLPNSPLHF
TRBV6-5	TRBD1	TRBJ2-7	CASNRRDRAYEQYF
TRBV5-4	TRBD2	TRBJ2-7	CASTVAGGHYEQYF
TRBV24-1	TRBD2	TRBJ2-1	CATSDTRGGRRNEQFF
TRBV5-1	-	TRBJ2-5	CASSLASRKGETQYF
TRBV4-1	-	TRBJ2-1	CASSQAGKGRDYNEQFF
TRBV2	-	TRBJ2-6	CASSDSRGGGANVLTF